This T cell receptor beta chain was obtained from a study of blood T cell repertoires in COVID-19. In the study overall: Sites across the United States, Italy and Spain contributed samples from acute and convalescent COVID-19. PBMCs, B-cell-depleted T cells, or T cells provided the cDNA or gDNA that made up the material.

In the original analysis: The assay estimated nucleated cells by amplifying reference gene primers. Only in-frame clones appear in the TCRdb table, and some are missing; sequencing was by immunoSEQ multiplex PCR. The DNA gave D and trimming, while V, J and clone size come from that table. The data hold around 4,800 clones, with about 76% observed a single time. This CDR3 spans 14 amino acids. V was cut by 7 bases and J by 0 bases, with 10 bases left in between. CDR1 and CDR2 (germline): MNHEY, SMNVEV (reference sequence). The specimen was peripheral blood. The TCR comes from a human donor in a cohort sampled during active COVID-19. The chain uses TRBV27 and TRBJ1-3; D is unresolved. CDR3 DNA: TGTGCCAGCAACCATCTAGGCTCTGGAAACACCATATATTTT. This gives the protein CASNHLGSGNTIYF.